Presented here are 21 T cell receptor beta chains from one specimen sequenced in a study of T cell clones after liver transplantation. TCRdb's table, derived via immunoSEQ multiplex PCR, lists solely in-frame clones and lacks some. The table shows around 51,000 clones, with roughly nine tenths occurring only once. The material was CD8+ T cells from blood, obtained 12 months after liver transplant. The receptors originated from a human patient who received a liver transplant. The graft donor may be the source of some T cells.

This clone was recorded once. The rearrangement uses TRBV28 and TRBJ1-2; unclear D gene. In germline, CDR1 is MDHEN, CDR2 SYDVKM. This CDR3 is 13 amino acids long. Trimming removed 5 bases at V and 5 bases at J, with 12 bases between. In nucleotides, the CDR3 is TGTGCCAGCAGTCCTTGGACTTGGTATGGCTACACCTTC. Amino acid sequence: CASSPWTWYGYTF.

The table lists this clone with a few counts. The CDR3 loop is CASSGQGAYEQYF. CDR3 sequence (DNA): TGTGCCAGCAGTGGACAGGGAGCCTACGAGCAGTACTTC. This rearrangement joins TRBV27 to TRBJ2-7; 8 bases align to TRBD1. CDR3 length: 13 amino acids. Germline CDR1 MNHEY, CDR2 SMNVEV (reference sequence). Trimming cost V 5 bases and J 2 bases; bases outside gene matches: 2.

The chain links TRBV4-1 to TRBJ1-1; unclear D gene. CDR3 size: 15 residues. Germline CDR1 MGHRA, CDR2 YSYEKL. With 3 bases removed from V and 1 base from J, the gap between germline ends came to 12 bases. CDR3 coding DNA: TGCGCCAGCAGCCACCCTTTTGAGGGGAACACTGAAGCTTTCTTT. Amino acids: CASSHPFEGNTEAFF.

The chain joins TRBV6-6 to TRBJ2-7, with 9 bases aligning to TRBD2. The CDR3 is made up of 15 amino acids. Germline CDR1 is MNHNY and CDR2 is SVGAGI (reference sequence). V was clipped by 6 bases and J by 1 base; unmatched bases: 7. The DNA of the CDR3 is TGTGCCAGCAGCCCGACTAGCGGAATATCCTACGAGCAGTACTTC. It specifies CASSPTSGISYEQYF.

J is TRBJ1-5 and V is TRBV9; TRBD1 matches 8 bases. The germline V gene has CDR1 SGDLS and CDR2 YYNGEE. The length of the CDR3 is 15 residues. After removal of 0 bases from V and 4 bases from J, the junction contained 3 bases not matched to a gene. CDR3 region: CASSVGGTGNQPQHF. As DNA, the CDR3 is TGTGCCAGCAGCGTAGGAGGGACAGGAAATCAGCCCCAGCATTTT.

This clone was counted between two and nine times. The chain recombines TRBV4-1 with TRBJ2-7; D possibly uses TRBD1 or TRBD2 (6 bases each). This CDR3 has 16 amino acids. V lost 0 bases and J lost 2, with 14 bases in between. Germline V gene data show CDR1 as MGHRA and CDR2 as YSYEKL. CDR3 sequence reads: CASSQDGGQAPYEQYF. CDR3 nucleotide sequence: TGCGCCAGCAGCCAAGATGGGGGGCAGGCCCCCTACGAGCAGTACTTC.

This chain uses TRBV6-1 with TRBJ2-1, with TRBD2 matching 9 bases. Trimming took 0 bases from V and 3 from J; bases not matched to a gene: 6. This CDR3 spans 17 amino acids. CDR1 and CDR2 from the germline V gene are MNHNS and SASEGT. The DNA of the CDR3 is TGTGCCAGCAGTGAAGCGGGGACTAGCTACTTCTACAATGAGCAGTTCTTC. It is translated as CASSEAGTSYFYNEQFF.

The V gene is TRBV19, the J gene TRBJ1-1; the D gene is possibly TRBD1 (6 bases). The ends were cut back, 1 base at V and 5 bases at J, with 14 bases in the middle. CDR1 and CDR2 (germline): LNHDA, SQIVND (reference sequence). The CDR3 contains 15 residues. The CDR3 region has the DNA TGTGCCAGTAGTATAGCCCCAGGGGCGGATACTGAAGCTTTCTTT. This gives the protein CASSIAPGADTEAFF.

The chain uses TRBV7-8 and TRBJ1-1, with D perhaps matching TRBD1 (6 bases). CDR3 length: 13 residues. Trimming removed 4 bases at V and 0 bases at J, with 6 bases between. Germline V gene lookup returns CDR1 SGHVS and CDR2 FQNEAQ. For the CDR3, the DNA is TGTGCCAGCAGCTCAGGGGTGAACACTGAAGCTTTCTTT. This codes for CASSSGVNTEAFF.

The chain links TRBV27 to TRBJ1-3; a weak D match, TRBD1 (6 bases). Per germline, CDR1 MNHEY and CDR2 SMNVEV (reference sequence). CDR3 length equals 15 residues. Between the trimmed V and J ends, which lost 5 bases and 2 bases, there was a span of 13 bases. CDR3 region: CASSPTGGPGNTIYF. CDR3 nucleotide sequence: TGTGCCAGCAGTCCGACAGGCGGCCCTGGAAACACCATATATTTT.

V usage is TRBV13 and J usage is TRBJ2-1, with a tentative D call TRBD1 (7 bases). Germline loops: CDR1 PRHDT, CDR2 FYEKMQ (reference sequence). V lost 2 bases and J lost 6, with 14 bases in between. This CDR3 is built from 15 residues. The DNA for the CDR3 is TGTGCCAGCAGCTTACAGGGGGGAGACACCAATGAGCAGTTCTTC. Amino acids: CASSLQGGDTNEQFF.

The chain carries TRBV7-9 and TRBJ2-5; D might be TRBD2 (6 bases). Germline lookup yields CDR1 SEHNR and CDR2 FQNEAQ (reference sequence). This CDR3 is built from 16 residues. The ends were cut back, 5 bases at V and 5 bases at J, with 21 bases in the middle. This chain's CDR3 is CASSPFVYGSYETQYF. CDR3 bases: TGTGCCAGCAGCCCGTTTGTGTACGGGAGTTATGAGACCCAGTACTTC.

The chain has TRBV25-1 and TRBJ1-5, with D hard to call. V was cut by 3 bases and J by 2 bases, with 11 bases left in between. The CDR3 has 15 amino acids. Germline assignment: CDR1 MGHDK and CDR2 SYGVNS. The CDR3 nucleotides are TGTGCCAGCAGTGACCCGAAATCAGGCAATCAGCCCCAGCATTTT. Translating gives CASSDPKSGNQPQHF.

V is TRBV19 and J is TRBJ1-3, with a possible D match to TRBD1 (6 bases). The CDR3 has 15 residues. CDR1 and CDR2 from the germline V gene are LNHDA and SQIVND (reference sequence). Trimming stripped 1 base from V and 2 bases from J, with 9 bases between. CDR3 nucleotides: TGTGCCAGTAGTATAGCAGGGGTTCCTGGAAACACCATATATTTT. Translation gives CASSIAGVPGNTIYF.

The chain employs TRBV4-1 and TRBJ2-5; D is possibly TRBD2 (5 bases). Per germline, CDR1 MGHRA and CDR2 YSYEKL. This CDR3 region has 15 residues. The ends were cut back, 4 bases at V and 5 bases at J, with 17 bases in the middle. DNA of the CDR3: TGCGCCAGCAGCCCCCGGGGTCAGTTGGTGGAGACCCAGTACTTC. It yields the protein CASSPRGQLVETQYF.

J is TRBJ2-7 and V is TRBV19; 7 bases line up with TRBD2. The germline gives CDR1 LNHDA, CDR2 SQIVND (reference sequence). The CDR3 consists of 14 residues. The J segment lost 4 bases and the V segment lost 3 bases, leaving 6 bases of the junction unmatched. This CDR3 is CASSIASGAYEQYF. CDR3 DNA: TGTGCCAGTAGTATCGCTAGCGGTGCGTACGAGCAGTACTTC.

The V call is TRBV4-3, the J call TRBJ2-7, with D perhaps being TRBD1 or TRBD2 (5 bases each). The germline gives CDR1 LGHNA, CDR2 YSLEER. The CDR3 runs to 15 residues. Trimming stripped 0 bases from V and 3 bases from J, with 12 bases between. The DNA of the CDR3 is TGCGCCAGCAGCCAAGAGAGGGGTCGGAGCTACGAGCAGTACTTC. Its protein is CASSQERGRSYEQYF.

This chain links TRBV28 with TRBJ2-7; D remains unclear. This CDR3 is 14 amino acids long. Germline V lookup: CDR1 MDHEN, CDR2 SYDVKM. V shed 3 bases and J shed 1 base, with 10 bases lying between them. CDR3 region: CASSFLLGSYEQYF. CDR3 sequence (DNA): TGTGCCAGCAGTTTCCTTCTGGGGTCCTACGAGCAGTACTTC.

The chain employs TRBV19 and TRBJ1-1; weak D call: TRBD1 (5 bases). From germline, CDR1 is LNHDA and CDR2 SQIVND (reference sequence). V was cut by 2 bases and J by 0 bases, with 13 bases left in between. This CDR3 is built from 16 residues. The CDR3 DNA reads TGTGCCAGTAGTATACCCGAAGCAGGGTTGAACACTGAAGCTTTCTTT. It yields the protein CASSIPEAGLNTEAFF.

This clone occurred a few times. The chain employs TRBV6-5 and TRBJ2-7; D unresolved. Per the germline V gene, CDR1 is MNHEY and CDR2 is SVGAGI. CDR3 length equals 13 residues. V was cut by 0 bases and J by 0 bases, with 3 bases left in between. The CDR3 region is CASSYSTSYEQYF. CDR3 nucleotide sequence: TGTGCCAGCAGTTACTCGACCTCCTACGAGCAGTACTTC.

The chain has TRBV30 and TRBJ2-1; 12 bases agree with TRBD2. Per the germline V gene, CDR1 is GTSNPN and CDR2 is SVGIG (reference sequence). V was pared by 0 bases and J by 8 bases, with 11 bases of the junction left unmatched. This CDR3 has 17 residues. The CDR3 DNA sequence: TGTGCCTGGAGTGTAAGGGTGAGGACTAGCGGGAAAGATGAGCAGTTCTTC. Its protein is CAWSVRVRTSGKDEQFF.